These 7 T cell receptor beta chains share one sample of origin, sequenced in a study of T cells in tumors after PD-1 blockade. Method: immunoSEQ multiplex PCR; TCRdb's copy keeps in-frame clones and lacks some. This table has under 75,000 clones, around two thirds appearing once. Source: PBMCs, taken after anti-PD-1 treatment. All receptors derive from a human donor with basal cell carcinoma.

The chain combines TRBV5-6 with TRBJ1-5; tentative D call: TRBD1 (5 bases). V dropped 7 bases and J dropped 1 base, with 18 bases sitting between them. Germline assignment: CDR1 SGHDT and CDR2 YYEEEE. CDR3 length: 16 residues. In DNA, the CDR3 is TGTGCCAGCTACCGTTTCGGTGGGGGGAGCAATCAGCCCCAGCATTTT. Translated, it gives CASYRFGGGSNQPQHF.

The V gene is TRBV10-3, the J gene TRBJ2-5; possible D gene TRBD2, 5 bases. This CDR3 region has 14 residues. CDR1 ENHRY and CDR2 SYGVKD come from the germline V gene. Trimming shortened V by 2 bases and J by 3 bases, and 10 bases separated the two germline ends. The CDR3 DNA reads TGTGCCATCAGTGAGGCAGCGGCTAAAGAGACCCAGTACTTC. Translated, it gives CAISEAAAKETQYF.

The chain recombines TRBV11-3 with TRBJ1-1; weak D call: TRBD1 (5 bases). Germline CDR1 is SGHNT and CDR2 is YENEEA. Trimming removed 5 bases at V and 10 bases at J, with 14 bases between. The CDR3 loop spans 12 amino acids. In nucleotides, the CDR3 is TGTGCCAGCAGCGAACGGCAGGGTCTAGCTTTCTTT. It specifies CASSERQGLAFF.

CDR3 DNA sequence: TGTGCCAGCAGCTGGCCAACTAGCGGGGGGTGGGATACGCAGTATTTT. Amino acid sequence: CASSWPTSGGWDTQYF. This chain joins TRBV7-2 and TRBJ2-3, with 12 bases identical to TRBD2. CDR3 length equals 16 residues. CDR1 and CDR2 (germline): SGHTA, FQGNSA. V gave up 4 bases and J gave up 6 bases; unmatched junction bases: 8.

The CDR3: CASSLRTGATGELFF. The CDR3 nucleotides read TGTGCCAGCAGTTTGCGGACAGGGGCCACCGGGGAGCTGTTTTTT. The chain couples TRBV28 to TRBJ2-2; 9 bases are shared with TRBD1. This CDR3 has 15 amino acids. Germline CDR1 reads MDHEN; CDR2 reads SYDVKM. V shed 3 bases and J 4 bases; nucleotides not matched to a gene: 3.

The CDR3 DNA reads TGTGCCAGCAGCGGTCGTGGGAACTATGGCTACACCTTC. It encodes CASSGRGNYGYTF. The genes are TRBV11-2 and TRBJ1-2; D is undetermined. Trimming pared 5 bases from V and 2 bases from J, leaving 9 bases between. The CDR3 totals 13 residues. From germline, CDR1 is SGHAT and CDR2 FQNNGV. The variable domain in full, with the rest retrieved from reference TRBV11-2 and TRBJ1-2, is EAGVAQSPRYKIIEKRQSVAFWCNPISGHATLYWYQQILGQGPKLLIQFQNNGVVDDSQLPKDRFSAERLKGVDSTLKIQPAKLEDSAVYLCASSGRGNYGYTFGSGTRLTVV.

This clone was counted only a few times. The rearrangement links TRBV7-9 to TRBJ1-4; D is perhaps TRBD1 (6 bases). The ends were cut back, 5 bases at V and 4 bases at J, with 8 bases in the middle. The germline gives CDR1 SEHNR, CDR2 FQNEAQ (reference sequence). The CDR3 sequence is 13 residues long. The chain's CDR3 is CASSRGFNEKLFF. CDR3 bases: TGTGCCAGCAGCAGGGGGTTTAATGAAAAACTGTTTTTT.